This T cell receptor (beta chain) is from a study of cytomegalovirus exposure and HLA in healthy donors. Study overall: There were 88 million or so unique TCRs (from HLA-typed donors) in an early data release. General study results and limits: The authors excluded some V segments, including TRBV6-2 and TRBV6-3, as indistinguishable.

The primer mix had 60 Vbeta and 13 Jbeta primers. Produced via immunoSEQ multiplex PCR; TCRdb's table is partial and in-frame only. Of 200,000 to 300,000 clones listed, 70% to 90% are singletons. This clone was detected only a few times. Its antigen is as yet unknown. The germline V gene has CDR1 SGDLS and CDR2 YYNGEE. With 1 base removed from V and 2 bases from J, the gap between germline ends came to 5 bases. The CDR3 contains 13 residues. The chain links TRBV9 to TRBJ2-3; no firm D call. The clonotype originates from a girl aged 2-15 years in good health and CMV-seronegative. The sequenced sample was PBMCs. CDR3 sequence: CASSVHSTDTQYF. The CDR3 bases are TGTGCCAGCAGCGTACACTCCACAGATACGCAGTATTTT.